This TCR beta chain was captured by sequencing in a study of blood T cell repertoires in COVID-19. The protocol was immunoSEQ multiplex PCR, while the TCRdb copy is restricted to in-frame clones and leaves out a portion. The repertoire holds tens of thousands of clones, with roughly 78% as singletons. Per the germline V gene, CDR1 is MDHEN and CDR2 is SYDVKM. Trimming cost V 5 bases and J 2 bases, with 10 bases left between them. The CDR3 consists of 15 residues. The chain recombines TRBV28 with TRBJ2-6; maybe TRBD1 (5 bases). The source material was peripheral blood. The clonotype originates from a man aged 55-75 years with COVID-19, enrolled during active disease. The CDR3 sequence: CASSIPGPGANVLTF. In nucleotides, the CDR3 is TGTGCCAGCAGTATTCCAGGGCCTGGGGCCAACGTCCTGACTTTC.